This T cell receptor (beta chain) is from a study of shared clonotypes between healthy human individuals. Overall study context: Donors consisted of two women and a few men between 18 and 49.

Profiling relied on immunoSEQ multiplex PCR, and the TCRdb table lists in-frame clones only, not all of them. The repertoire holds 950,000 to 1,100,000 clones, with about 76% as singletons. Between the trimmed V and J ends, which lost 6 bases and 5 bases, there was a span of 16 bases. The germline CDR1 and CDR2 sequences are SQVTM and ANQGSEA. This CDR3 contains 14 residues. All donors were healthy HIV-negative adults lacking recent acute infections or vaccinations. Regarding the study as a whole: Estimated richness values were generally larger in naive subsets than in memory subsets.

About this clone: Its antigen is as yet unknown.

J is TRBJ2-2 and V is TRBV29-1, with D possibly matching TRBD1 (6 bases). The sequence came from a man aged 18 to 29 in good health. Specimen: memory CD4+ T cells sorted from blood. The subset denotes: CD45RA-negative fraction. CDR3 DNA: TGCAGCGTGTTAACAGGGTTTAATACCGGGGAGCTGTTTTTT. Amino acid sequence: CSVLTGFNTGELFF.